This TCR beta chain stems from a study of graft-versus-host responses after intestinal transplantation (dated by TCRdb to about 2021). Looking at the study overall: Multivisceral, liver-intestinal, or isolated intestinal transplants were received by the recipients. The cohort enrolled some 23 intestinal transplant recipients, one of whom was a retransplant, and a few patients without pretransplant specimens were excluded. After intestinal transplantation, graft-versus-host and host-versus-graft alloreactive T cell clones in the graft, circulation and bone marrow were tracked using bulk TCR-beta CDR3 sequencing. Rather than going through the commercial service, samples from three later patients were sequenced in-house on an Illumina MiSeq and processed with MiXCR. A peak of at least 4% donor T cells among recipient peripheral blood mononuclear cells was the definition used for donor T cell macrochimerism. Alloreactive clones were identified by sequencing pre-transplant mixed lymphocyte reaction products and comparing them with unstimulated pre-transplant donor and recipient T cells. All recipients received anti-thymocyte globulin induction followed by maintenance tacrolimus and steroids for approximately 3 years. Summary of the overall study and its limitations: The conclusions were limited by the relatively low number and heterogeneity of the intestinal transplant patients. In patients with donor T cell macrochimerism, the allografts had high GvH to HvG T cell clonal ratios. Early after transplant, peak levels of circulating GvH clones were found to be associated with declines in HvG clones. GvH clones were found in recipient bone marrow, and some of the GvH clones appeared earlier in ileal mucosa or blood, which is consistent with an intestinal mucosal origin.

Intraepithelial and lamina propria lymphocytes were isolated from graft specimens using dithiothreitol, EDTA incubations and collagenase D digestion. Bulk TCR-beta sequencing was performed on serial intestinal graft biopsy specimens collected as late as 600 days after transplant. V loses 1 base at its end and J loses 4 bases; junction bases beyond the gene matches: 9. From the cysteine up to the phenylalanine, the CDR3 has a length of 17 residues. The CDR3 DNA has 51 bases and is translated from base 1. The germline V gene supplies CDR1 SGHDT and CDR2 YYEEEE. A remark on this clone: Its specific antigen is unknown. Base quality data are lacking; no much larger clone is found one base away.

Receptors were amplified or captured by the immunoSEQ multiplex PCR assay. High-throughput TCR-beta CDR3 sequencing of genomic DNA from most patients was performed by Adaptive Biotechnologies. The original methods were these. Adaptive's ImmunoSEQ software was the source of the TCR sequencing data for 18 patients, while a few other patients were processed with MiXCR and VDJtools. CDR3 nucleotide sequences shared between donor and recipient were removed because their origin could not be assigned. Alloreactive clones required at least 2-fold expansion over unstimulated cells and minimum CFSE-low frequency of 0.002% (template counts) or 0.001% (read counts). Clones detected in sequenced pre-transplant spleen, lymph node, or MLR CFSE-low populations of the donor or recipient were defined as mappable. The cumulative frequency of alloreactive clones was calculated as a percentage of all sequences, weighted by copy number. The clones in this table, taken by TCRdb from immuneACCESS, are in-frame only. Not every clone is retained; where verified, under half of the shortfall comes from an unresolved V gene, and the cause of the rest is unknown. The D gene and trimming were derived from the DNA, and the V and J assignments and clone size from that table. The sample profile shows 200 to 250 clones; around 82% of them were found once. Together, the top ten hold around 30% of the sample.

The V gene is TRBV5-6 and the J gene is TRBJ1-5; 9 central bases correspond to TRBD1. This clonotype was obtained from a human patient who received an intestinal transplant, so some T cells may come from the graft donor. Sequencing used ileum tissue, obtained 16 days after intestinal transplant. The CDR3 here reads CASSLFKDRGRNQPQHF. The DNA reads TGTGCCAGCAGCTTGTTTAAGGACAGGGGCCGGAATCAGCCCCAGCATTTT.